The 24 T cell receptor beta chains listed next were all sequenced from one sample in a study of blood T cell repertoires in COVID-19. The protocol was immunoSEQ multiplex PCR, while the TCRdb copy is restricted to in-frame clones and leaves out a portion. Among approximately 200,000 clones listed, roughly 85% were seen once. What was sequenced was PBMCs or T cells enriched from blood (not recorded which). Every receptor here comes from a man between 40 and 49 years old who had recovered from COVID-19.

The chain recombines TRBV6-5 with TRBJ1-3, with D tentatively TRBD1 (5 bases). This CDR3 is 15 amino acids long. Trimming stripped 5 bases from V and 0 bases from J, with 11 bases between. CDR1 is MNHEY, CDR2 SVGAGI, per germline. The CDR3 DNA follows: TGTGCCAGCAGTAGCAGGGATTACTCTGGAAACACCATATATTTT. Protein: CASSSRDYSGNTIYF.

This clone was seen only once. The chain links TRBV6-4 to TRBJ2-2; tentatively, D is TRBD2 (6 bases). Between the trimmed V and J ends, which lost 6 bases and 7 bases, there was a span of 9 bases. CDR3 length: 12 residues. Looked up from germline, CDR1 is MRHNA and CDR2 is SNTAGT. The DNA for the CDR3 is TGTGCCAGCAGGAGGGGAGGCGGGGAGCTGTTTTTT. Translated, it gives CASRRGGGELFF.

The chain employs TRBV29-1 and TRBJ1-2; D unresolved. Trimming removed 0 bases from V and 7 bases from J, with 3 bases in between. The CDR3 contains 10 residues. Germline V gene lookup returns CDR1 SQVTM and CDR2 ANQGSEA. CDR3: CSVEESGYTF. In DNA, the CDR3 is TGCAGCGTTGAAGAGAGTGGCTACACCTTC.

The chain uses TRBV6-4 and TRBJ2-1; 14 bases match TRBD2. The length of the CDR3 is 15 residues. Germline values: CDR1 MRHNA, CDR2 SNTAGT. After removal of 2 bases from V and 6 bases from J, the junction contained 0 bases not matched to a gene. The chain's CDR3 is CASSDGLAGGNEQFF. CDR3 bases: TGTGCCAGCAGTGACGGACTAGCGGGAGGCAATGAGCAGTTCTTC.

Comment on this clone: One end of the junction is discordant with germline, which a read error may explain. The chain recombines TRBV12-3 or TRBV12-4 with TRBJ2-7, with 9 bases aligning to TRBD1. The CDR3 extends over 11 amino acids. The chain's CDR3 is CASSPGQGLYF. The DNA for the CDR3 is TGTGCCAGCAGTCCGGGACAGGGTCTCTATTTC.

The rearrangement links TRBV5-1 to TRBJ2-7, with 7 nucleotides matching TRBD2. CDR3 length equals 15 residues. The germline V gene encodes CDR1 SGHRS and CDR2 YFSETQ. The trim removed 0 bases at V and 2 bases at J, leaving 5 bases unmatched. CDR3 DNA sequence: TGCGCCAGCAGCTTGGTGAGCGGGAATACCTACGAGCAGTACTTC. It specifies CASSLVSGNTYEQYF.

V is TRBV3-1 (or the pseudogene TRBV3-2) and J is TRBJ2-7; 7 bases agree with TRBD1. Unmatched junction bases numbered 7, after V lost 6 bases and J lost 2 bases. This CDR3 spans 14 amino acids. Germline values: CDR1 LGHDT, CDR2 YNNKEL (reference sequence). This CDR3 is CASSRQGVAYEQYF. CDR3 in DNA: TGTGCCAGCAGTCGACAGGGAGTGGCCTACGAGCAGTACTTC.

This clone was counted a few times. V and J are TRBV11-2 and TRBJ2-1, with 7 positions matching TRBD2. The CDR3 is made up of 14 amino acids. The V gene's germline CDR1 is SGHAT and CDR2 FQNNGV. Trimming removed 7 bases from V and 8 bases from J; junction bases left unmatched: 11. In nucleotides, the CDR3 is TGTGCCAGCATCCTTGGCGGGAGTCTCCATGAGCAGTTCTTC. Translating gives CASILGGSLHEQFF.

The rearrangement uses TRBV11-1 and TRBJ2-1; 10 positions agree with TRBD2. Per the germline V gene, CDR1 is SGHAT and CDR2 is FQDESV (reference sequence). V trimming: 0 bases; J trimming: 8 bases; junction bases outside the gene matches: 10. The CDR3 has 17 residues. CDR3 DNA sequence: TGTGCCAGCAGCTTAGCTGGGCTAGCGGGAGCGGTTGATGAGCAGTTCTTC. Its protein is CASSLAGLAGAVDEQFF.

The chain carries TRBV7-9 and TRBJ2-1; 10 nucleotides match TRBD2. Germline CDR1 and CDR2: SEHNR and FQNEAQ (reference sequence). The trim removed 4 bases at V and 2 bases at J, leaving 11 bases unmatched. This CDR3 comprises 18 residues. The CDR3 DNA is TGTGCCAGCAGCTCCCCAGGGGCTAGCGGGGGACCCTACAATGAGCAGTTCTTC. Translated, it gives CASSSPGASGGPYNEQFF.

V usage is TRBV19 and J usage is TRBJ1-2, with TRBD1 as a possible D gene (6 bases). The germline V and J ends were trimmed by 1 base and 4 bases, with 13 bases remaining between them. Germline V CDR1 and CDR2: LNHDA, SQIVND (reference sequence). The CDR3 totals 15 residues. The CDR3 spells CASSIAPGRGYGYTF. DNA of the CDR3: TGTGCCAGTAGTATAGCCCCGGGCAGGGGCTATGGCTACACCTTC.

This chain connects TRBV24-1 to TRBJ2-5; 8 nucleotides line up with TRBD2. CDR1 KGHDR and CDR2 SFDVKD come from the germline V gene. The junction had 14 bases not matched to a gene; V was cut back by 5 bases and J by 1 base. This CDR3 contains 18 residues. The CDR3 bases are TGTGCCACCAGTGGCGGGCGGACTAGCAAAAAACTCCAAGAGACCCAGTACTTC. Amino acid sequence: CATSGGRTSKKLQETQYF.

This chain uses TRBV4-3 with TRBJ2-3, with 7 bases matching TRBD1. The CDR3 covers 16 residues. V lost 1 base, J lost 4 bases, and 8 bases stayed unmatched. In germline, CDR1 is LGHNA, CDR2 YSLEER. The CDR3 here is CASSQATGFLPDTQYF. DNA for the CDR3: TGCGCCAGCAGCCAAGCGACAGGGTTTCTCCCAGATACGCAGTATTTT.

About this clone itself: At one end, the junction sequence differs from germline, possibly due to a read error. The CDR3 DNA sequence: TGTGCCAGCAGTTTATCGTCGGGACACTCCGACGAGCAGTACTTC. This translates into CASSLSSGHSDEQYF. This chain joins TRBV28 and TRBJ2-7; TRBD1 might be the D (6 bases). Germline CDR1 and CDR2: MDHEN and SYDVKM. This CDR3 spans 15 amino acids.

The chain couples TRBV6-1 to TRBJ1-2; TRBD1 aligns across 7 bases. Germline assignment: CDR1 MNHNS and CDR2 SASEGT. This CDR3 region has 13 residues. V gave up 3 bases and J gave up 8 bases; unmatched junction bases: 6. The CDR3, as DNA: TGTGCCAGCAGTGACGGACAGGCGGGGGGCTACACCTTC. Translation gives CASSDGQAGGYTF.

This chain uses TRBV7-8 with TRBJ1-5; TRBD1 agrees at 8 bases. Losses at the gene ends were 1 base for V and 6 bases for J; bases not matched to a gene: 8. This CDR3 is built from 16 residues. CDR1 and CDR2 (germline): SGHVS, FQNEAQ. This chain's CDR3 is CASSLVAGGASQPQHF. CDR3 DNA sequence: TGTGCCAGCAGCTTAGTGGCAGGGGGCGCGAGTCAGCCCCAGCATTTT.

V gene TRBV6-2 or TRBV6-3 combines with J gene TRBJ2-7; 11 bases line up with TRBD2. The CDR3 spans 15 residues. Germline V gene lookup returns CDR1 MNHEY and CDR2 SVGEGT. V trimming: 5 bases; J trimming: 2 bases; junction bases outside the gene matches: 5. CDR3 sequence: CASSSTSGGTYEQYF. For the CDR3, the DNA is TGTGCCAGCAGTAGCACTAGCGGGGGAACCTACGAGCAGTACTTC.

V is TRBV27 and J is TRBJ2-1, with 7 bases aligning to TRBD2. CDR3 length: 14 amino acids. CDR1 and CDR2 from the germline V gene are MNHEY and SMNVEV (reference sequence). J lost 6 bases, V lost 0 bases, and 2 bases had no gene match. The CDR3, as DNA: TGTGCCAGCAGTTTATCCCCGGGAGGCAATGAGCAGTTCTTC. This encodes CASSLSPGGNEQFF.

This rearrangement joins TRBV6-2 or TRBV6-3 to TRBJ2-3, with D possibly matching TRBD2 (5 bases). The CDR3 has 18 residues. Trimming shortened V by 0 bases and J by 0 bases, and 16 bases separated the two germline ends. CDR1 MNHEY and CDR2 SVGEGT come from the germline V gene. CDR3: CASSYSIGRVSSTDTQYF. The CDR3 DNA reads TGTGCCAGCAGTTACTCGATTGGGAGAGTCAGTAGCACAGATACGCAGTATTTT.

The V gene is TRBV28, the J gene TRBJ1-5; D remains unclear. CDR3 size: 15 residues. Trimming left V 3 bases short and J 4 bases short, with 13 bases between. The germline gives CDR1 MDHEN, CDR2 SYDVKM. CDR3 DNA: TGTGCCAGCAGTTTGCCAGGCTTCGGAAATCAGCCCCAGCATTTT. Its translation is CASSLPGFGNQPQHF.

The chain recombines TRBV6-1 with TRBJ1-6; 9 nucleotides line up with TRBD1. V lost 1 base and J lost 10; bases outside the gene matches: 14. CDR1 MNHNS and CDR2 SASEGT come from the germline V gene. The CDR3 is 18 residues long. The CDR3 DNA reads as TGTGCCAGCAGTGAAGACCTTCGAGGGACAGGGAGAAGATCACCCCTCCACTTT. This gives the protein CASSEDLRGTGRRSPLHF.

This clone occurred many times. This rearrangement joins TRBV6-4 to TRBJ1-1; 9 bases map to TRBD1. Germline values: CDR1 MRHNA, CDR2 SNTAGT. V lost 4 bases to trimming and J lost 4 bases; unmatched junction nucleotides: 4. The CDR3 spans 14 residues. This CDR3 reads CASSAGTGSTEAFF. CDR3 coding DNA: TGTGCCAGCAGTGCCGGGACAGGGAGCACTGAAGCTTTCTTT.

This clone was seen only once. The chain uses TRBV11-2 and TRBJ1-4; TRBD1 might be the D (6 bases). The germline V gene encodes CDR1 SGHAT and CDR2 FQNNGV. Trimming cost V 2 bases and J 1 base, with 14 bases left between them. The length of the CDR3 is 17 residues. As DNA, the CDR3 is TGTGCCAGCAGCTTAATTCGGGGAGGGGGAACTAATGAAAAACTGTTTTTT. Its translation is CASSLIRGGGTNEKLFF.

CDR3 sequence: CASSQTSGSYEQYF. CDR3 in DNA: TGTGCCAGCAGCCAGACTAGCGGGAGCTACGAGCAGTACTTC. The rearrangement joins TRBV4-2 to TRBJ2-7; 12 positions match TRBD2. The CDR3 sequence is 14 residues long. The V gene's germline CDR1 is LGHNA and CDR2 YNFKEQ. The ends lost 3 bases at V and 3 bases at J; junction bases unmatched: 0.